This T cell receptor (beta chain) was sequenced in a study of blood T cells in healthy people across ages. The study's findings and limits: Whereas aged donors had fewer naive CD4+ cells, long-lived donors had more of them and higher diversity. Roughly linearly, TCR beta diversity per million T cells fell as age increased.

As concerns this clonotype: The antigen is undetermined.

Combining a sample-barcoded 5' primer with a J-beta primer mix, a second PCR ran for about 7 to 11 cycles. TCRdb re-analysed the 5' RACE reads in MiXCR, keeping a single row per CDR3 protein. Found here are about 640,000 distinct CDR3 sequences, roughly three fifths of them singletons; the top ten hold around 37%. Germline V gives CDR1 LGHNA, CDR2 YNFKEQ. J was trimmed by 6 bases and V by 1 base; bases with no gene match: 4. CDR3 length equals 16 residues. It was ten milliliters of peripheral blood that were drawn from each donor. Sequencing was performed on blood. The V gene is TRBV4-2, the J gene TRBJ1-5; the match to TRBD1 covers 12 bases. The sequence was obtained from a man aged 60 to 75 in good health. This chain's CDR3 is CASSQGGTGGRQPQHF. CDR3 nucleotide sequence: TGTGCCAGCAGCCAAGGAGGGACAGGGGGCCGTCAGCCCCAGCATTTT.